This T cell receptor (beta chain) was obtained from a study of blood T cell repertoires in COVID-19. Study-wide background: Italy, Spain and the United States were the sources of the convalescent and acute COVID-19 samples. T cells, B-cell-depleted T cells, or PBMCs supplied cDNA or gDNA.

With 7 bases removed from V and 1 base from J, the gap between germline ends came to 16 bases. The germline V gene encodes CDR1 SQVTM and CDR2 ANQGSEA. The CDR3 is made up of 14 amino acids. Here immunoSEQ multiplex PCR was the method, and the copy in TCRdb shows in-frame clones only, minus some. The repertoire holds roughly 500,000 clones, with around 85% as singletons. Sequencing was done on a sample of peripheral blood. The origin of this receptor is a human donor in a cohort sampled during active COVID-19. The chain employs TRBV29-1 and TRBJ2-5, with D possibly TRBD1 on 5 matching bases. CDR3 in amino acids: CSGLGWGSQETQYF. As DNA, the CDR3 is TGCAGCGGTTTGGGCTGGGGCAGCCAAGAGACCCAGTACTTC.